The rows below give T cell receptor beta chains drawn from one sample of a study of cytomegalovirus exposure and HLA in healthy donors. The protocol was immunoSEQ multiplex PCR, while the TCRdb copy is restricted to in-frame clones and leaves out a portion. The sample lists roughly 120,000 clones, 65% to 90% occurring once. Sequences were obtained from PBMCs. These receptors were obtained from a woman aged 18-29 years in good health and CMV-seropositive. The CDR3 runs from the conserved cysteine through the conserved F or W. The D gene is left open where the match is weak. The size entry is marked missing in some rows and otherwise reads once, few, many or a size class.

abundance,j_gene,v_gene,d_gene,CDR3aa,CDR3nt
NA,TRBJ1-5,TRBV28,NA,CASSWSGSNQPQHF,TGTGCCAGCAGTTGGTCCGGGAGCAATCAGCCCCAGCATTTT
NA,TRBJ1-5,TRBV7-7,NA,CASSLVVGARQPQHF,TGTGCCAGCAGCTTAGTTGTGGGGGCCAGACAGCCCCAGCATTTT
NA,TRBJ2-2,TRBV7-3,TRBD2,CASSRGVGTGELFF,TGTGCCAGCAGTCGGGGGGTCGGCACCGGGGAGCTGTTTTTT
NA,TRBJ1-4,TRBV15,NA,CATSPTRGAAEKLFF,TGTGCCACCAGCCCAACCCGGGGGGCGGCTGAAAAACTGTTTTTT
NA,TRBJ2-7,TRBV6-1,NA,CASSEATRGTYEQYF,TGTGCCAGCAGTGAAGCCACGAGGGGGACCTACGAGCAGTACTTC
NA,TRBJ2-7,TRBV5-6,TRBD2,CASSLVERGGWEQYF,TGTGCCAGCAGCTTGGTTGAGCGGGGGGGCTGGGAGCAGTACTTC
NA,TRBJ1-2,TRBV4-2,TRBD1,CASSQGAGGLLSGYTF,TGTGCCAGCAGCCAAGGGGCAGGGGGCCTCTTAAGTGGCTACACCTTC
NA,TRBJ2-5,TRBV9,TRBD2,CASSVGIAGPLETQYF,TGTGCCAGCAGCGTAGGGATAGCGGGGCCGCTGGAGACCCAGTACTTC
NA,TRBJ1-6,TRBV6-5,NA,CATTDSSYNSPLHF,TGTGCCACTACGGACAGCTCCTATAATTCACCCCTCCACTTT
NA,TRBJ2-3,TRBV5-4,TRBD2,CASQKGVAGGSTDTQYF,TGTGCCAGCCAAAAAGGGGTAGCGGGGGGGTCCACAGATACGCAGTATTTT
few,TRBJ1-3,TRBV4-1,NA,CASSQAWSSGNTIYF,TGCGCCAGCAGCCAAGCATGGAGCTCTGGAAACACCATATATTTT